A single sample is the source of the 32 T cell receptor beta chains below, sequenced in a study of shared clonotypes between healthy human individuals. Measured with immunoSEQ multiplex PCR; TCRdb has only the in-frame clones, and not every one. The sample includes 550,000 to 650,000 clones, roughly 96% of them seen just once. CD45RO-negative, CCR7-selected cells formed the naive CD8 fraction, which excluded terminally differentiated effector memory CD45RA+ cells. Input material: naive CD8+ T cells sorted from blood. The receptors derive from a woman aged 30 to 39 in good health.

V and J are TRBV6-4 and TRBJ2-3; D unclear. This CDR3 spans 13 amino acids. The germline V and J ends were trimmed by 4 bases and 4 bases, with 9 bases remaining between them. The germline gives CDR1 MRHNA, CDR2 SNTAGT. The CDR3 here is CASSASLADTQYF. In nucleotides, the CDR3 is TGTGCCAGCAGTGCAAGCCTGGCAGATACGCAGTATTTT.

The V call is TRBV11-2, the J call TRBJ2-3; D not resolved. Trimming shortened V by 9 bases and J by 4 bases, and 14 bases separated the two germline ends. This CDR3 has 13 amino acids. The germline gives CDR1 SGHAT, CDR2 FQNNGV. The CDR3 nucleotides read TGTGCCAGAAAAAAAACATTGGCAGATACGCAGTATTTT. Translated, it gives CARKKTLADTQYF.

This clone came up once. CDR3 region: CASSDIPGLAGVNEQFF. CDR3 sequence (DNA): TGTGCCAGCAGCGATATACCGGGACTAGCGGGAGTTAATGAGCAGTTCTTC. The V and J genes are TRBV9 and TRBJ2-1; 14 bases match TRBD2. The CDR3 totals 17 residues. Germline loops: CDR1 SGDLS, CDR2 YYNGEE. V lost 3 bases to trimming and J lost 7 bases; unmatched junction nucleotides: 9. The entire variable domain, with the rest obtained from reference TRBV9 and TRBJ2-1, is as follows: DSGVTQTPKHLITATGQRVTLRCSPRSGDLSVYWYQQSLDQGLQFLIQYYNGEERAKGNILERFSAQQFPDLHSELNLSSLELGDSALYFCASSDIPGLAGVNEQFFGPGTRLTVL.

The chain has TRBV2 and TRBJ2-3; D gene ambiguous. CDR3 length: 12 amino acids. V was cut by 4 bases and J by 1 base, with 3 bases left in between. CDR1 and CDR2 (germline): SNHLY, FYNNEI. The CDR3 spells CASSGGTDTQYF. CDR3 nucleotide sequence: TGTGCCAGCAGTGGGGGCACAGATACGCAGTATTTT.

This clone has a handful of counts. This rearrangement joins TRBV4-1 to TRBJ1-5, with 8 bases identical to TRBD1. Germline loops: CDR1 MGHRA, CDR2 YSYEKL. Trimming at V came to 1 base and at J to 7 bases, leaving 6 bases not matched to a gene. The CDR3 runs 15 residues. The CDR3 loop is CASSQGQGFGQPQHF. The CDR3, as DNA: TGCGCCAGCAGCCAAGGACAGGGGTTCGGACAGCCCCAGCATTTT.

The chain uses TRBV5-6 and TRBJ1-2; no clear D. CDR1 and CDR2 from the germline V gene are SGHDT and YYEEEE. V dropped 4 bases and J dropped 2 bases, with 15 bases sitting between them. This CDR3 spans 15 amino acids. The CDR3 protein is CASSPNGMANYGYTF. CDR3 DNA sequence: TGTGCCAGCAGCCCGAACGGGATGGCAAACTATGGCTACACCTTC. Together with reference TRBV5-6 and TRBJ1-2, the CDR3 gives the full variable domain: DAGVTQSPTHLIKTRGQQVTLRCSPKSGHDTVSWYQQALGQGPQFIFQYYEEEERQRGNFPDRFSGHQFPNYSSELNVNALLLGDSALYLCASSPNGMANYGYTFGSGTRLTVV.

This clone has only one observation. CDR3 sequence: CASTSGTGGYEQYF. The CDR3 DNA sequence: TGTGCCAGTACCTCAGGGACAGGGGGTTACGAGCAGTACTTC. This chain uses TRBV19 with TRBJ2-5, with 11 bases identical to TRBD1. The end of the DNA aligns better with TRBJ2-7, so the J call may be wrong. There are 14 residues in the CDR3. The V gene's germline CDR1 is LNHDA and CDR2 SQIVND (reference sequence).

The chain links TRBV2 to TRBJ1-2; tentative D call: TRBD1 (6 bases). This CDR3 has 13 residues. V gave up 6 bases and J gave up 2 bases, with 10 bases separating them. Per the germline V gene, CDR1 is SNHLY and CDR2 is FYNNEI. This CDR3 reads CASSATGNYGYTF. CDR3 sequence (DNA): TGTGCCAGCAGCGCTACAGGGAACTATGGCTACACCTTC.

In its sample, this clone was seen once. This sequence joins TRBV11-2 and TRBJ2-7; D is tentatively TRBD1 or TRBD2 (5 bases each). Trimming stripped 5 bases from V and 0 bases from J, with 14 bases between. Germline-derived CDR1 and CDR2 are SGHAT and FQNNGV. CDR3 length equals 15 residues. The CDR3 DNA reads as TGTGCCAGCAGCCCCTCCCAGGGAGACTCCTACGAGCAGTACTTC. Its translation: CASSPSQGDSYEQYF.

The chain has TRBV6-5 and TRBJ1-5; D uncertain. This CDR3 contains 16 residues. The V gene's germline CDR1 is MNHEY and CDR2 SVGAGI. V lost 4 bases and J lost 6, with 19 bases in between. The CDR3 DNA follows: TGTGCCAGCAGTTTGGCAGGACCTCATTCGGGTCAGCCCCAGCATTTT. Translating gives CASSLAGPHSGQPQHF.

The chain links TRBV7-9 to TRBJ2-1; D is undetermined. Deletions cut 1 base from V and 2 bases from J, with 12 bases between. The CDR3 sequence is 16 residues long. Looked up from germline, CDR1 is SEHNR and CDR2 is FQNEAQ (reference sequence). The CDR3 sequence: CASSLGYGSAYNEQFF. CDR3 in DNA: TGTGCCAGCAGCTTAGGCTATGGCTCCGCCTACAATGAGCAGTTCTTC.

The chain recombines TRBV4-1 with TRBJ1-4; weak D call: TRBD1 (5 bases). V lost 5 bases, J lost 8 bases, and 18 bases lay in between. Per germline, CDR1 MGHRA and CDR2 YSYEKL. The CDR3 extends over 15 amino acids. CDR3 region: CASSDSTVASEKLFF. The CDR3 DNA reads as TGCGCCAGCAGCGATTCGACAGTAGCCTCGGAAAAACTGTTTTTT.

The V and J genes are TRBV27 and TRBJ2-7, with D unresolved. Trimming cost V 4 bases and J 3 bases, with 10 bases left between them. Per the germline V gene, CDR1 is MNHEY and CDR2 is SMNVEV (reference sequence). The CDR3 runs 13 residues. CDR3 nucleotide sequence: TGTGCCAGCAGTTCCCCGGTGAGCTACGAGCAGTACTTC. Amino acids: CASSSPVSYEQYF.

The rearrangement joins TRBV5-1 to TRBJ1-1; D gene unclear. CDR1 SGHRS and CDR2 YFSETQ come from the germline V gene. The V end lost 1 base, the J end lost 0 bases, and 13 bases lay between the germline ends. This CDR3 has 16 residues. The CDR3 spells CASSLYGSVMNTEAFF. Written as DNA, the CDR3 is TGCGCCAGCAGCTTGTACGGCAGCGTAATGAACACTGAAGCTTTCTTT.

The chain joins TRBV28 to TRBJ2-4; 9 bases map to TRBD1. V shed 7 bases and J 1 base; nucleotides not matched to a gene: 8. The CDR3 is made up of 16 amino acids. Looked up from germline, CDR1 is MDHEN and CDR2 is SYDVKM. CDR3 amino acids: CASTHTGGIAKNIQYF. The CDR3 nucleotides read TGTGCCAGCACCCACACAGGGGGCATCGCCAAAAACATTCAGTACTTC.

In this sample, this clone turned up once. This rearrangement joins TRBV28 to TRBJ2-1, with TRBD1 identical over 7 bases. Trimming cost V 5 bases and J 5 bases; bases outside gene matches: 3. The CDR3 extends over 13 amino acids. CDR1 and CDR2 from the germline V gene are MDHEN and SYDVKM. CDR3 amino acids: CASSADRDNEQFF. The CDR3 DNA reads TGTGCCAGCAGTGCCGACAGGGACAATGAGCAGTTCTTC.

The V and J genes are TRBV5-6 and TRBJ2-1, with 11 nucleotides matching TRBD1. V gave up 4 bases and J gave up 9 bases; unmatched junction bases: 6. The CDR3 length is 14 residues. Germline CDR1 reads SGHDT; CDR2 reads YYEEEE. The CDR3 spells CASSTGQGASEQFF. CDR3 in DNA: TGTGCCAGCAGCACCGGACAGGGGGCGTCTGAGCAGTTCTTC.

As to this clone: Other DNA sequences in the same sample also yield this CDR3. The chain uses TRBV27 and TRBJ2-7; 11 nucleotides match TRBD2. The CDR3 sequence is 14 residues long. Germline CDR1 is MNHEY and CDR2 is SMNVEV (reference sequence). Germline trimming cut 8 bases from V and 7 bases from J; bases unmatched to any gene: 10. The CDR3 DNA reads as TGTGCCAGCGGGTTAGCGGGAGGGCCAGGAGAGCAGTACTTC. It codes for CASGLAGGPGEQYF.

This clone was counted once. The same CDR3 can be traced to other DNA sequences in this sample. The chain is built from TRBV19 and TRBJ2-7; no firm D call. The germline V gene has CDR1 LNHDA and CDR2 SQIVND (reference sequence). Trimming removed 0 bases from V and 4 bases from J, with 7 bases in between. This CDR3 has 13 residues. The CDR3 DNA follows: TGTGCCAGTAGTATAGATTTAAGTTACGAGCAGTACTTC. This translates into CASSIDLSYEQYF.

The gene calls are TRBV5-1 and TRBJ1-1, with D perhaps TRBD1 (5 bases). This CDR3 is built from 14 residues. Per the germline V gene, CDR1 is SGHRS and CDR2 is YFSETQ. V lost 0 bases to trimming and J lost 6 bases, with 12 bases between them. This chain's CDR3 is CASSLGRGGSEAFF. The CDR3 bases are TGCGCCAGCAGCTTGGGGAGGGGAGGATCTGAAGCTTTCTTT.

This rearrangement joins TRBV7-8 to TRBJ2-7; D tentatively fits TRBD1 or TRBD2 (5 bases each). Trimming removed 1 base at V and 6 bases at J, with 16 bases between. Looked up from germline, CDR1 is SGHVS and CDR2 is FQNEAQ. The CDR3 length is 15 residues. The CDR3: CASSLERGALGEQYF. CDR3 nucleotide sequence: TGTGCCAGCAGCTTAGAGAGGGGCGCCCTTGGCGAGCAGTACTTC.

The CDR3 sequence is CASKSPRKANYGYTF. CDR3 coding DNA: TGTGCCAGTAAAAGCCCCAGGAAAGCTAACTATGGCTACACCTTC. The chain carries TRBV28 and TRBJ1-2; the D is unclear. CDR1 is MDHEN and CDR2 is SYDVKM in the germline V gene. Between the trimmed V and J ends, which lost 9 bases and 0 bases, there was a span of 17 bases. CDR3 size: 15 residues.

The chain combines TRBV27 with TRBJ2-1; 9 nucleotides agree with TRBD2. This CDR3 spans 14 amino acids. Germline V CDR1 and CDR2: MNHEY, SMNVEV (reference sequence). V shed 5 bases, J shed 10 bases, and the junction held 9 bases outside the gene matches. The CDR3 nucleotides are TGTGCCAGCAGTGACTACCGAGCGGGGGGAGAGCAGTTCTTC. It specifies CASSDYRAGGEQFF.

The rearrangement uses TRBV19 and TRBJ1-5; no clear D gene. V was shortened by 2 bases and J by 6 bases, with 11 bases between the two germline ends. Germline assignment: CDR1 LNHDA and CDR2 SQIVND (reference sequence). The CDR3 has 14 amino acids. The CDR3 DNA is TGTGCCAGTAGTATACTCCAGGCCGGTCAGCCCCAGCATTTT. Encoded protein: CASSILQAGQPQHF.

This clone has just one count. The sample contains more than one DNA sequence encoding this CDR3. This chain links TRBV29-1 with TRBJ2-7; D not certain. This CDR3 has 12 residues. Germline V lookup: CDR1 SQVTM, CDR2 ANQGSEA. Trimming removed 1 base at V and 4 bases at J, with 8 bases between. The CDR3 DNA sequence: TGCAGCGTTGAAGGTCAGCCTTACGAGCAGTACTTC. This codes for CSVEGQPYEQYF.

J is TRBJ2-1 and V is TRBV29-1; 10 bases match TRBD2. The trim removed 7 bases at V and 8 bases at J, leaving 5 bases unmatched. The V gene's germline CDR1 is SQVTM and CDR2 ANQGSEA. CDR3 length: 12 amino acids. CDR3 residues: CSGSSGSDEQFF. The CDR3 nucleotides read TGCAGCGGATCTAGCGGGAGCGATGAGCAGTTCTTC.

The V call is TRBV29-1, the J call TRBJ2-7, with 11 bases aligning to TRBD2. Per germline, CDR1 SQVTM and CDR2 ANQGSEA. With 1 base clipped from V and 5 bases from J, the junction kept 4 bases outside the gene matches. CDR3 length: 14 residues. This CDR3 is CSVEGLAGGNEQYF. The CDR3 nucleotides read TGCAGCGTTGAAGGTCTAGCGGGAGGTAACGAGCAGTACTTC.

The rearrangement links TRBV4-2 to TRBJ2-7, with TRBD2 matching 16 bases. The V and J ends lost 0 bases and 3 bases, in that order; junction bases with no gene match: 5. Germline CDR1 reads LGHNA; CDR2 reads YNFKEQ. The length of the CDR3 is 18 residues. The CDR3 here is CASSQEPGLAGGRYEQYF. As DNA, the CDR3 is TGTGCCAGCAGCCAAGAACCGGGACTAGCGGGAGGGCGCTACGAGCAGTACTTC.

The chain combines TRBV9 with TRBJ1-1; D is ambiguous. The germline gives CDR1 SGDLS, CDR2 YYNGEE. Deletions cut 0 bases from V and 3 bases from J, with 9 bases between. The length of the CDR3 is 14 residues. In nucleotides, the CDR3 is TGTGCCAGCAGCGTAGGAGCGGACTACACTGAAGCTTTCTTT. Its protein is CASSVGADYTEAFF.

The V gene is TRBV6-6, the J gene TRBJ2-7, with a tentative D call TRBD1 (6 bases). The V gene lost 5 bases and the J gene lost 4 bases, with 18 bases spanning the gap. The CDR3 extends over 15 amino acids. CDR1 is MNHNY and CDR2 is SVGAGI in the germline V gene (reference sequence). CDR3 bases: TGTGCCAGCAGTAATCCGACAGGAGACAGTTACGAGCAGTACTTC. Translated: CASSNPTGDSYEQYF.

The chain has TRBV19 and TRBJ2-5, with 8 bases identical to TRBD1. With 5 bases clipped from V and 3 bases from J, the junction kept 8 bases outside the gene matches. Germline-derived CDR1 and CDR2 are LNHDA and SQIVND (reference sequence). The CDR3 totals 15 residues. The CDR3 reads CASSDPGQVKETQYF. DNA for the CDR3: TGTGCCAGTAGTGATCCGGGACAGGTCAAAGAGACCCAGTACTTC.

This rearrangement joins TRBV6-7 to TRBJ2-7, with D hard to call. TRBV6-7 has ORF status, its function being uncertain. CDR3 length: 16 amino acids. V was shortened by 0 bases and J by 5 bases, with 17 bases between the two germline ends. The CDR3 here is CASSYSWPPKWNEQYF. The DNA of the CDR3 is TGTGCCAGCAGTTACTCGTGGCCTCCGAAGTGGAACGAGCAGTACTTC.